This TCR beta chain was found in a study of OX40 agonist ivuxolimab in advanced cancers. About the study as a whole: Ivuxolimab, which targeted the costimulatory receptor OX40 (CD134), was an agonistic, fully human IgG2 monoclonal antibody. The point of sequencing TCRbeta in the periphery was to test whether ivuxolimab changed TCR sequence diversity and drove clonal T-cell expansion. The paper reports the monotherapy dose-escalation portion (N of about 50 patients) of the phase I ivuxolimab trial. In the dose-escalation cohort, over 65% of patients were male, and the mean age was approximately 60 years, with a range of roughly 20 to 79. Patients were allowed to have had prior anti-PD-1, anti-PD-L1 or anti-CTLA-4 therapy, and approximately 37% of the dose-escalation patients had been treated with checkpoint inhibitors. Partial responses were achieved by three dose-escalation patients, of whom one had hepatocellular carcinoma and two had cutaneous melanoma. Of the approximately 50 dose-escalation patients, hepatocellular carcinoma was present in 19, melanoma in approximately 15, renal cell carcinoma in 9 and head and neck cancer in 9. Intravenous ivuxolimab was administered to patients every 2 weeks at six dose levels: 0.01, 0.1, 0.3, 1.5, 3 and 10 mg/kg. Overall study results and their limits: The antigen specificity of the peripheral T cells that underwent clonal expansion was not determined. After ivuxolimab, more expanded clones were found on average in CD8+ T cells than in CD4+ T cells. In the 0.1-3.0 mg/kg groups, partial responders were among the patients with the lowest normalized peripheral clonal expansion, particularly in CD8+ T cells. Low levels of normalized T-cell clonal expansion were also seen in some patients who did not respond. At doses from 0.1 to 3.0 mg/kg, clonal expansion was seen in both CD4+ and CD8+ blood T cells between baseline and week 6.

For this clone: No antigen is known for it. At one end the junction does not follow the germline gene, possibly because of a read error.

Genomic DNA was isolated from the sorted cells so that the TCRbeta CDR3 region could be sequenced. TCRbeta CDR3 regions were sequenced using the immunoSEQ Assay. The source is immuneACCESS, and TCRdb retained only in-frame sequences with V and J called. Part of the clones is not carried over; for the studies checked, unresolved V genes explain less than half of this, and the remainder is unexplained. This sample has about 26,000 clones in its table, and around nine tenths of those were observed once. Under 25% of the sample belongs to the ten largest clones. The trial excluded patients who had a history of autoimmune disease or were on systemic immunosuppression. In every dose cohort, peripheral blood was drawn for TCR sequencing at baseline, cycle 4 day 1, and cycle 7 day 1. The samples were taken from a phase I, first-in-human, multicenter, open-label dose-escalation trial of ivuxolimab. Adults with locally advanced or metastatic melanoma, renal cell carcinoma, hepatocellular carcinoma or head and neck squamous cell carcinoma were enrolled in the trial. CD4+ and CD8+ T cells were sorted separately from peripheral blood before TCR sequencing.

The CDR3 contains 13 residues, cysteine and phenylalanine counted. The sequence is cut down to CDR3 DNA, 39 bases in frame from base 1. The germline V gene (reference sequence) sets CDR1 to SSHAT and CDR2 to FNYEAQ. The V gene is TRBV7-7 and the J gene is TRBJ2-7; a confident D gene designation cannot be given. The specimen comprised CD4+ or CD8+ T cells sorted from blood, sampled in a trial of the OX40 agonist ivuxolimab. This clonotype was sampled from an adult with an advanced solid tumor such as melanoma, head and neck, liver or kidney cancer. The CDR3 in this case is CASSLDLTHEQYF. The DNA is TGTGCTAGCAGCTTAGATCTTACCCACGAGCAGTACTTC.